The entry below describes one TCR beta chain. Sample-barcoded 5' priming and a J-beta primer mix drove a second PCR of roughly 7 to 11 cycles. All cDNA molecules were each tagged by a template-switch adaptor with 12 random nucleotides. One entry per CDR3 protein, called by TCRdb with MiXCR from the 5' RACE reads. This sample has 1.5 million to 2 million distinct CDR3 sequences; almost 35% occur once, and the top ten carry 11%. The sample comes from a study of blood T cells in healthy people across ages. Study background: Through template switching, about one barcoded beta molecule was captured per two T cells, as measured in model experiments.

Per sample, no less than 6 micrograms of total RNA were extracted. Sample: blood. The clonotype was recovered from a woman aged 25 to 45 in good health.

The CDR3 DNA reads TGTGCCAGCAAGGCCGTTCTTAACACTGAAGCTTTCTTT. This encodes CASKAVLNTEAFF. This chain connects TRBV6-2 or TRBV6-3 to TRBJ1-1; D is unclear. Germline V CDR1 and CDR2: MNHEY, SVGEGT. This CDR3 is 13 amino acids long. V lost 7 bases and J 2 bases, leaving 11 bases between the germline ends.